This T cell receptor beta chain was retrieved from a study of graft-versus-host responses after intestinal transplantation. A word on this clone: The antigen is not known.

Assay: immunoSEQ multiplex PCR; the TCRdb copy retains only in-frame clones and omits some. Here the sample spans around 100,000 clones, roughly 91% being singletons. The V gene lost 0 bases and the J gene lost 6 bases, with 6 bases spanning the gap. The germline gives CDR1 SGDLS, CDR2 YYNGEE. The CDR3 runs 13 residues. The material was unstimulated CD4+ T cells sorted from spleen or lymph node cells, obtained before transplant. The sequence was obtained from a human donor who was the organ donor for an intestinal transplant. The rearrangement joins TRBV9 to TRBJ2-2; D unresolved. The CDR3 DNA sequence: TGTGCCAGCAGCGTAGCTCCTTCCGGGGAGCTGTTTTTT. Translated: CASSVAPSGELFF.